Sequencing of this T cell receptor (beta chain) was carried out in a study of blood T cell repertoires in COVID-19. Looking at the study overall: Italy, Spain and the United States were the sources of the convalescent and acute COVID-19 samples. PBMCs, B-cell-depleted T cells, or T cells provided the cDNA or gDNA that made up the material.

Enrolment of Seattle patients took place during active infection, and they were followed longitudinally. The CDR3 is made up of 13 amino acids. Per germline, CDR1 GTSNPN and CDR2 SVGIG (reference sequence). Trimming took off 4 bases at V and 1 base at J, with 8 bases between the two ends. Source study methods: The assay estimated nucleated cells by amplifying reference gene primers. This table comes from immunoSEQ multiplex PCR, and its TCRdb copy is limited to in-frame clones, with some not included. Clone size and the V and J calls come from that table; the DNA yielded D and trimming. The sample contains around 28,000 clones, roughly 85% of which appear only once.

This clonotype originated in a woman of 80 years or more with COVID-19, enrolled during active disease. Sequencing input: peripheral blood. The chain recombines TRBV30 with TRBJ2-4, with D tentatively TRBD2 (5 bases). CDR3 bases: TGTGCCTGGACCCCGGGGGCCAAAAACATTCAGTACTTC. Its protein product is CAWTPGAKNIQYF.